This T cell receptor beta chain was identified during a study of CD4 and CD8 cells across lung adenocarcinoma regions. V dropped 4 bases and J dropped 4 bases, with 16 bases sitting between them. This CDR3 is 15 amino acids long. Germline CDR1 is LGHDT and CDR2 is YNNKEL (reference sequence). MiXCR, run by TCRdb on the PCR reads, gives a single entry per CDR3 protein. The repertoire holds under 4,000 distinct CDR3 sequences, with almost 65% as singletons. Localized lung adenocarcinoma, a non-small cell lung cancer, affected the donors. What was sequenced was CD8+ T cells from the margin of a lung tumor. V is TRBV3-1 and J is TRBJ1-2; perhaps TRBD1 as D (6 bases). The clonotype was recovered from a female donor with lung adenocarcinoma. The CD4 and CD8 labels of this study may be unreliable. CDR3 region: CASSPTHGQSYGYTF. In nucleotides, the CDR3 is TGTGCCAGCAGCCCGACACATGGACAGTCCTATGGCTACACCTTC. The variable domain in full, with the rest retrieved from reference TRBV3-1 and TRBJ1-2, is DTAVSQTPKYLVTQMGNDKSIKCEQNLGHDTMYWYKQDSKKFLKIMFSYNNKELIINETVPNRFSPKSPDKAHLNLHINSLELGDSAVYFCASSPTHGQSYGYTFGSGTRLTVV.